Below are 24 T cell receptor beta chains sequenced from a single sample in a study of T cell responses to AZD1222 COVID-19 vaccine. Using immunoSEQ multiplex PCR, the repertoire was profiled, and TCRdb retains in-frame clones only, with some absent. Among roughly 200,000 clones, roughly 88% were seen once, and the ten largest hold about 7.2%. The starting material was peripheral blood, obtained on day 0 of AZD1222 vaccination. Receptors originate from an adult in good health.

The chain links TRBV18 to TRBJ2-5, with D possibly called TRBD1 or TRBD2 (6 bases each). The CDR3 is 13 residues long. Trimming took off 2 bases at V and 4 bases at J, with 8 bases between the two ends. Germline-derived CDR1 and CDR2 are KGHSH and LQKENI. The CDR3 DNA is TGTGCCAGCTCACCAAAGGGGGGAGAGACCCAGTACTTC. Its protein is CASSPKGGETQYF.

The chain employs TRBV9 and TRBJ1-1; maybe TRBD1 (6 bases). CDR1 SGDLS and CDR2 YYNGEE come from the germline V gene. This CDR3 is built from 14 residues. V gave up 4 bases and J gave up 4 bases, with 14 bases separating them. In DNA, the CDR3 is TGTGCCAGCAGCCTAAAGGGGGGAGGCACTGAAGCTTTCTTT. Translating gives CASSLKGGGTEAFF.

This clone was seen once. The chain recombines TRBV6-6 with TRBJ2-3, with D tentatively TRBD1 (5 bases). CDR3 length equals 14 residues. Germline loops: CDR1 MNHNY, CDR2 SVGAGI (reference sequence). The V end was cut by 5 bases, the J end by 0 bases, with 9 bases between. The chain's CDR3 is CASSDSSSTDTQYF. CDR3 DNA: TGTGCCAGCAGTGACAGTTCTAGCACAGATACGCAGTATTTT.

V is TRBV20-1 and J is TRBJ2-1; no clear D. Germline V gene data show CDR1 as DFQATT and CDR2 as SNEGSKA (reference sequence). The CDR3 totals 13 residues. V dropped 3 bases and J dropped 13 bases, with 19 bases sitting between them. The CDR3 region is CSASPGSTIAQFF. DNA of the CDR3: TGCAGTGCTAGTCCCGGCTCTACAATAGCTCAGTTCTTC.

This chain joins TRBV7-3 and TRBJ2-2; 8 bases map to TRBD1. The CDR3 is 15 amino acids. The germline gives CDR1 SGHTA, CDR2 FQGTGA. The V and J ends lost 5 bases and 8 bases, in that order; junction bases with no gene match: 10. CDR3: CASSPTGGWKGELFF. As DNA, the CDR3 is TGTGCCAGCAGCCCCACAGGGGGGTGGAAGGGGGAGCTGTTTTTT.

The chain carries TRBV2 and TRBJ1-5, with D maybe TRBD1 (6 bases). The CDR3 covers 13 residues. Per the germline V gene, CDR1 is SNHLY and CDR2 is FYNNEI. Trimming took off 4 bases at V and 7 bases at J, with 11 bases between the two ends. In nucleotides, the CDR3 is TGTGCCAGCAGTGCAGGGGCTGGCCAGCCCCAGCATTTT. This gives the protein CASSAGAGQPQHF.

The CDR3, as DNA: TGTGCCAGCAGTGAAGATGTGCCCGAGCAGTACTTC. Its translation: CASSEDVPEQYF. This rearrangement joins TRBV2 to TRBJ2-7; no clear D. V dropped 1 base and J dropped 6 bases, with 7 bases sitting between them. CDR3 size: 12 residues. Germline CDR1 reads SNHLY; CDR2 reads FYNNEI. The full variable domain, completed using reference TRBV2 and TRBJ2-7, is EPEVTQTPSHQVTQMGQEVILRCVPISNHLYFYWYRQILGQKVEFLVSFYNNEISEKSEIFDDQFSVERPDGSNFTLKIRSTKLEDSAMYFCASSEDVPEQYFGPGTRLTVT.

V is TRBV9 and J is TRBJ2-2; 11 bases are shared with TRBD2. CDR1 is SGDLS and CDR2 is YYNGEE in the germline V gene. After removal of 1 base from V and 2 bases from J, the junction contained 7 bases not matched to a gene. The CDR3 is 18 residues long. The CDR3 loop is CASSVLAGGGKNTGELFF. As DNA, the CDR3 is TGTGCCAGCAGCGTACTAGCGGGGGGAGGGAAAAACACCGGGGAGCTGTTTTTT.

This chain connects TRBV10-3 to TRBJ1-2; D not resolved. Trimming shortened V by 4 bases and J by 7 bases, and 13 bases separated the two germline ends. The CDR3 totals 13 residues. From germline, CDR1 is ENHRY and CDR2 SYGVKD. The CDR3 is CAISAPGVGGYTF. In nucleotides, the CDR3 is TGTGCCATCAGTGCGCCGGGCGTCGGTGGCTACACCTTC.

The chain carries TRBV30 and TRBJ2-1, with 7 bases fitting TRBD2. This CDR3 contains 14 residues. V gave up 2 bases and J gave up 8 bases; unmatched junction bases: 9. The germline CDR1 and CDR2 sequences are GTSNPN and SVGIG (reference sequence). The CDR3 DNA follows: TGTGCCTGGAGTTGGGGCGGGGGTAGGGATGAGCAGTTCTTC. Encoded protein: CAWSWGGGRDEQFF.

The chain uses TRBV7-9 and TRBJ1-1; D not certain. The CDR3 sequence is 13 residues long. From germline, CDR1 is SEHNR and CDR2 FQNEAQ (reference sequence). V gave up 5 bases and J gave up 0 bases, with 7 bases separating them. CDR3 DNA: TGTGCCAGCAGCGCAGAGATGAACACTGAAGCTTTCTTT. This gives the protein CASSAEMNTEAFF.

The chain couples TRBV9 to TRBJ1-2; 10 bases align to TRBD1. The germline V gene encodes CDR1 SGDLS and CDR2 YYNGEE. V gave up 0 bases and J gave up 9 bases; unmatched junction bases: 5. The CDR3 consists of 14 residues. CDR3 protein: CASSVAGTGVSYTF. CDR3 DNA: TGTGCCAGCAGCGTAGCTGGGACAGGGGTTAGCTACACCTTC.

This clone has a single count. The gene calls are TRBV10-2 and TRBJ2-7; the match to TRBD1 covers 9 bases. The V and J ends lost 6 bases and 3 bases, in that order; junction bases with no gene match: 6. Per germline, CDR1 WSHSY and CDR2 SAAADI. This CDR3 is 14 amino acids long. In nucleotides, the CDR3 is TGCGCCAGCAGCGGTACAGGGGGCAACTACGAGCAGTACTTC. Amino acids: CASSGTGGNYEQYF.

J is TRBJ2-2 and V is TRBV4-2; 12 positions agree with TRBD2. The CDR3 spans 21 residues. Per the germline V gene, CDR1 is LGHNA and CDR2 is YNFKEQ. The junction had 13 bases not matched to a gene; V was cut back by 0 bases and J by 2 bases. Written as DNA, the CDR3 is TGTGCCAGCAGCCAAGATGAGGGAGGTCTAGCGGGGGGGCCTAACACCGGGGAGCTGTTTTTT. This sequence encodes CASSQDEGGLAGGPNTGELFF.

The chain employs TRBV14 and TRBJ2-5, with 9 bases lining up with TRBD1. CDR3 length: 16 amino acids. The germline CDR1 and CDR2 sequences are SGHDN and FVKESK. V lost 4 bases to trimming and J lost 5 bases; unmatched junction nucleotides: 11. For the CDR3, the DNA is TGTGCCAGCAGCCCCATGAGGGGACAGGGTTCGGAGACCCAGTACTTC. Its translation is CASSPMRGQGSETQYF.

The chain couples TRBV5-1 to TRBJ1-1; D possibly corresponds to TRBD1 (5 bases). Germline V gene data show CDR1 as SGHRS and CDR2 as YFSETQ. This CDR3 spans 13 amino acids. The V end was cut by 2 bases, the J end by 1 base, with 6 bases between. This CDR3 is CASSFQGNTEAFF. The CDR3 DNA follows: TGCGCCAGCAGCTTCCAGGGGAACACTGAAGCTTTCTTT.

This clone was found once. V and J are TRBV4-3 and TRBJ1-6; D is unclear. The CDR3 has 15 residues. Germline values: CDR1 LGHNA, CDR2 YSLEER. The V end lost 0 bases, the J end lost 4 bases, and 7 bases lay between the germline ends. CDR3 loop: CASSQEPPYNSPLHF. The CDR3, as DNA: TGCGCCAGCAGCCAAGAACCGCCATATAATTCACCCCTCCACTTT.

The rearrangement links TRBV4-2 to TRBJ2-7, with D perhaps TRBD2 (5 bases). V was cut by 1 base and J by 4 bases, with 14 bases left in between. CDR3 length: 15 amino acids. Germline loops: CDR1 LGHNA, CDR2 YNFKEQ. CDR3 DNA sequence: TGTGCCAGCAGCCAAGGACGGGGAGTTCAGTACGAGCAGTACTTC. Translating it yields CASSQGRGVQYEQYF.

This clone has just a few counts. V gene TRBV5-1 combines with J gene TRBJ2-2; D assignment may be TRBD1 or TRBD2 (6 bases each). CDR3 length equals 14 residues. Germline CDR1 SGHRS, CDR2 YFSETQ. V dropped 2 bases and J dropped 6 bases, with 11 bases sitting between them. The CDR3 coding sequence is TGCGCCAGCAGCTTTGGGGGGCCCGCCGGGGAGCTGTTTTTT. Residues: CASSFGGPAGELFF.

CDR3 in DNA: TGCAGTGCTAGTGTGGGGGCCTCTGGAAACACCATATATTTT. It codes for CSASVGASGNTIYF. This rearrangement joins TRBV20-1 to TRBJ1-3, with a possible D match to TRBD1 (6 bases). Between the trimmed V and J ends, which lost 3 bases and 0 bases, there was a span of 9 bases. Per germline, CDR1 DFQATT and CDR2 SNEGSKA (reference sequence). This CDR3 has 14 residues.

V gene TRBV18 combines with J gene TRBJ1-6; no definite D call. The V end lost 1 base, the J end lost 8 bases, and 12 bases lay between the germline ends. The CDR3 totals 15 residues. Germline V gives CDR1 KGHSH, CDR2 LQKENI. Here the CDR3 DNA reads TGTGCCAGCTCACCACGGCTACCGGCGGATTCACCCCTCCACTTT. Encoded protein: CASSPRLPADSPLHF.

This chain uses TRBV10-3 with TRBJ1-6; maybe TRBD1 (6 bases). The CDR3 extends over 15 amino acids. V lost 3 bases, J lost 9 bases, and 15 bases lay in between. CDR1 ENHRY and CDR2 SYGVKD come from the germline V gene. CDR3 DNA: TGTGCCATCAGTGAAACCACAGGGTCAAGTTCACCCCTCCACTTT. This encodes CAISETTGSSSPLHF.

The CDR3 sequence: CASSTTGAETYF. The CDR3 bases are TGTGCCAGCAGTACAACAGGGGCCGAGACGTACTTC. This chain uses TRBV27 with TRBJ2-7; TRBD1 aligns across 7 bases. Looked up from germline, CDR1 is MNHEY and CDR2 is SMNVEV (reference sequence). CDR3 length: 12 residues. The V gene end was trimmed by 5 bases and the J gene end by 12 bases; junction bases not matched to a gene: 10.

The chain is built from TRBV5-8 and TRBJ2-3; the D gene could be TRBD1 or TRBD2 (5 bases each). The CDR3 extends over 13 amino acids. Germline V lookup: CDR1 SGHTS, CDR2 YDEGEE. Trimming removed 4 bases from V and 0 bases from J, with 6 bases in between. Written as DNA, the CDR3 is TGTGCCAGCAGCCGGGGCAGCACAGATACGCAGTATTTT. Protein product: CASSRGSTDTQYF.